Described below is a single TCR beta chain sequence and its context. There are 13 residues in the CDR3. Germline CDR1 is MNHNS and CDR2 is SASEGT. J was trimmed by 5 bases and V by 3 bases; bases with no gene match: 2. The table came from immunoSEQ multiplex PCR; TCRdb's copy has only in-frame clones and leaves some out. This sample has some 43,000 clones; roughly 85% occur once, and the top ten carry 25% to 35%. The entry originates in a study of radiation and T cells in renal cell carcinoma. The time point denotes: blood 4 weeks post-SBRT, at nephrectomy. Indicated treatment: 15 Gy SBRT to primary tumor, nephrectomy 4 weeks later. Nephrectomy followed 15 Gy stereotactic body radiation by 4 weeks. After SBRT, blood was collected at 2 and 4 weeks, plus baseline. The patient's renal cell carcinoma had clear cell pathology.

Sequencing used blood, obtained from a patient whose treatment included radiotherapy and nephrectomy. This TCR derives from a woman in her 70s with renal cell carcinoma. The chain is built from TRBV6-1 and TRBJ2-5; 8 bases map to TRBD1. CDR3 sequence: CASSDWDRETQYF. CDR3 in DNA: TGTGCCAGCAGTGATTGGGACAGGGAGACCCAGTACTTC.